One sample yielded the 17 T cell receptor beta chains listed below, sequenced in a study of blood T cell repertoires in COVID-19 (TCRdb year 2020). The receptor library was made with the immunoSEQ multiplex PCR assay. TCRdb holds this immuneACCESS table with in-frame rearrangements only. Some clones are missing; in checked studies, unresolved V genes explain under half, and the rest has no known cause. The table for this sample lists about 270,000 clones; 81% of them were counted only once. The leading ten clones occupy 2.5% to 3% of the sample. The material sequenced was peripheral blood. The receptors stem from a woman aged 60-75 years with active or convalescent COVID-19.

In nucleotides, the CDR3 is TGTGCCAGCAGTACCACGCAGTACACTGAAGCTTTCTTT. It translates to CASSTTQYTEAFF. V is TRBV12-3 or TRBV12-4 and J is TRBJ1-1; D is undetermined. The CDR3 has 13 residues. Trimming removed 5 bases at V and 3 bases at J, with 10 bases between.

The chain carries TRBV7-3 and TRBJ2-1; 12 bases align to TRBD2. The germline V gene encodes CDR1 SGHTA and CDR2 FQGTGA. V shed 2 bases, J shed 0 bases, and the junction held 5 bases outside the gene matches. This CDR3 has 18 amino acids. The CDR3 DNA sequence: TGTGCCAGCAGCTTATCCGCTAGCGGGGGGGCCTCCTACAATGAGCAGTTCTTC. This translates into CASSLSASGGASYNEQFF.

This chain joins TRBV23-1 and TRBJ1-1; 8 bases fit TRBD1. TRBV23-1 is annotated as an ORF whose role is uncertain. The CDR3 sequence is 18 residues long. The junction had 14 bases not matched to a gene; V was cut back by 3 bases and J by 2 bases. The CDR3 spells CASSQSIGQGNANTEAFF. CDR3 DNA: TGCGCCAGCAGTCAGTCAATAGGACAGGGAAATGCTAACACTGAAGCTTTCTTT.

This CDR3 is CASSLSGGIMNTEAFF. The CDR3 DNA sequence: TGTGCCAGCAGTTTATCAGGGGGCATCATGAACACTGAAGCTTTCTTT. V usage is TRBV28 and J usage is TRBJ1-1; 8 bases line up with TRBD1. J lost 0 bases, V lost 1 base, and 4 bases had no gene match. This CDR3 contains 16 residues. Germline values: CDR1 MDHEN, CDR2 SYDVKM.

The chain employs TRBV19 and TRBJ1-3; tentative D call: TRBD1 (6 bases). CDR3 size: 14 residues. Trimming removed 3 bases at V and 0 bases at J, with 6 bases between. In germline, CDR1 is LNHDA, CDR2 SQIVND (reference sequence). The CDR3 sequence is CASSMTGSGNTIYF. The CDR3 DNA sequence: TGTGCCAGTAGTATGACAGGCTCTGGAAACACCATATATTTT.

V and J are TRBV2 and TRBJ1-2, with 8 positions matching TRBD1. The CDR3 is 15 residues long. The V and J ends lost 6 bases and 6 bases, in that order; junction bases with no gene match: 12. Germline CDR1 SNHLY, CDR2 FYNNEI. DNA of the CDR3: TGTGCCAGCAGGCCCGGGACAGGTCGGGGAAATGGCTACACCTTC. Amino acids: CASRPGTGRGNGYTF.

The chain combines TRBV9 with TRBJ2-3; D might be TRBD2 (6 bases). Between the trimmed V and J ends, which lost 0 bases and 2 bases, there was a span of 7 bases. CDR1 and CDR2 (germline): SGDLS, YYNGEE. The CDR3 has 14 residues. The CDR3 sequence: CASSVELATDTQYF. The CDR3, as DNA: TGTGCCAGCAGCGTAGAACTAGCCACAGATACGCAGTATTTT.

This clone was seen a single time. V usage is TRBV2 and J usage is TRBJ2-7, with 9 bases fitting TRBD2. This CDR3 contains 17 residues. Germline V gene lookup returns CDR1 SNHLY and CDR2 FYNNEI. Germline trimming cut 3 bases from V and 5 bases from J; bases unmatched to any gene: 14. This CDR3 reads CASSDPIARAGGHEQYF. The CDR3 DNA sequence: TGTGCCAGCAGTGACCCCATAGCACGAGCGGGGGGCCACGAGCAGTACTTC.

This sequence joins TRBV6-5 and TRBJ2-3; TRBD2 matches 12 bases. With V trimmed by 2 bases and J by 15 bases, 6 bases remained unmatched. This CDR3 has 13 amino acids. Looked up from germline, CDR1 is MNHEY and CDR2 is SVGAGI. The CDR3 nucleotides are TGTGCCAGCAGTTACAGTCTAGCGGGGGGGCCCTATTTT. Its protein product is CASSYSLAGGPYF.

This chain connects TRBV19 to TRBJ2-1; possible D gene TRBD1, 6 bases. Germline V gene lookup returns CDR1 LNHDA and CDR2 SQIVND (reference sequence). Trimming shortened V by 5 bases and J by 6 bases, and 14 bases separated the two germline ends. The CDR3 runs to 14 residues. The CDR3: CASSPRTDSNEQFF. The CDR3, as DNA: TGTGCCAGTAGTCCCCGGACAGATAGCAATGAGCAGTTCTTC.

In this sample, this clone turned up once. V and J are TRBV11-2 and TRBJ1-5; D might be TRBD1 (5 bases). The germline V gene encodes CDR1 SGHAT and CDR2 FQNNGV. V was trimmed by 0 bases and J by 7 bases, leaving 13 bases between them. The CDR3 consists of 15 residues. In DNA form, the CDR3 reads TGTGCCAGCAGCTTAGATTCGGGGGGGGGACAGCCCCAGCATTTT. Its translation: CASSLDSGGGQPQHF.

The chain combines TRBV4-3 with TRBJ1-2; no definite D call. Trimming shortened V by 6 bases and J by 8 bases, and 22 bases separated the two germline ends. The CDR3 totals 15 residues. Germline values: CDR1 LGHNA, CDR2 YSLEER. The CDR3 sequence: CASRWRWTTPGGYTF. In DNA form, the CDR3 reads TGCGCCAGCAGGTGGAGGTGGACCACCCCGGGCGGCTACACCTTC.

V and J are TRBV30 and TRBJ1-6; D remains unclear. The germline V gene has CDR1 GTSNPN and CDR2 SVGIG (reference sequence). There are 13 residues in the CDR3. V dropped 3 bases and J dropped 10 bases, with 13 bases sitting between them. For the CDR3, the DNA is TGTGCCTGGAGGAACGAGCGAAGGTCACCCCTCCACTTT. It translates to CAWRNERRSPLHF.

For the CDR3, the DNA is TGTGCCAGAAGGGAACTTACAGATAGCAATCAGCCCCAGCATTTT. Encoded protein: CARRELTDSNQPQHF. The chain uses TRBV5-3 and TRBJ1-5; D is uncertain. TRBV5-3 is recorded as an ORF, its role being uncertain. V was pared by 5 bases and J by 0 bases, with 12 bases between. There are 15 residues in the CDR3.

The CDR3 DNA follows: TGCGCCAGCAGCGCATCCTCCGGGACTACTCTTAATTCACCCCTCCACTTT. It codes for CASSASSGTTLNSPLHF. The chain couples TRBV5-1 to TRBJ1-6; D may be TRBD1 (5 bases). Germline V CDR1 and CDR2: SGHRS, YFSETQ. This CDR3 contains 17 residues. V shed 4 bases and J shed 6 bases, with 20 bases lying between them.

The J gene is TRBJ2-1, the V gene TRBV19, with 15 bases that match TRBD2. CDR1 and CDR2 (germline): LNHDA, SQIVND (reference sequence). Trimming removed 7 bases from V and 4 bases from J; junction bases left unmatched: 11. The CDR3 is 18 residues long. The CDR3 DNA reads as TGTGCCAGTACGAGGGTTGGACTAGCGGGGGGGAATTACAATGAGCAGTTCTTC. This sequence encodes CASTRVGLAGGNYNEQFF.

The gene calls are TRBV2 and TRBJ2-1, with D perhaps TRBD1 (6 bases). CDR1 is SNHLY, CDR2 FYNNEI, per germline. Trimming removed 4 bases at V and 3 bases at J, with 13 bases between. The CDR3 spans 15 residues. CDR3 loop: CASSASQGYYNEQFF. The CDR3 DNA sequence: TGTGCCAGCAGTGCCTCGCAGGGGTACTACAATGAGCAGTTCTTC. The variable domain in full, with the rest retrieved from reference TRBV2 and TRBJ2-1, is EPEVTQTPSHQVTQMGQEVILRCVPISNHLYFYWYRQILGQKVEFLVSFYNNEISEKSEIFDDQFSVERPDGSNFTLKIRSTKLEDSAMYFCASSASQGYYNEQFFGPGTRLTVL.